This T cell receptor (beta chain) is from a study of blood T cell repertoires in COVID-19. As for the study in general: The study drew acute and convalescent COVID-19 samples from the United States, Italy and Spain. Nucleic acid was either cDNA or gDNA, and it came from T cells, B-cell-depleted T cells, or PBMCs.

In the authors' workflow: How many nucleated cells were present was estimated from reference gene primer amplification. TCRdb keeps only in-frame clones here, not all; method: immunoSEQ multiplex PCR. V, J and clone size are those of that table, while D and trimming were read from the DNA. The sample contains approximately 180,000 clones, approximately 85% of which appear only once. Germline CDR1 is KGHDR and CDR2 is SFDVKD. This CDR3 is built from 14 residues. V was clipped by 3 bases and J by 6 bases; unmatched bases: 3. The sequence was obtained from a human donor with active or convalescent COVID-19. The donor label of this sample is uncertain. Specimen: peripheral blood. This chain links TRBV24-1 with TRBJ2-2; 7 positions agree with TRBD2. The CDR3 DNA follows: TGTGCCACCAGTGATGAACTAGCGTCCGGGGAGCTGTTTTTT. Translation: CATSDELASGELFF.